The 19 T cell receptor beta chains below all came from one sample that was sequenced in a study of blood T cells in healthy people across ages. The authors ran a second PCR of about 6 to 11 cycles using a sample-barcoded 5' primer and a J-beta primer mix. MiXCR, applied by TCRdb to the 5' RACE reads, yields one record per CDR3 protein. The data hold 780,000 or so distinct CDR3 sequences, with about 48% observed a single time. The material sequenced was blood. These receptors came from a man aged 80 or over in good health.

The chain has TRBV5-1 and TRBJ2-3; 14 nucleotides agree with TRBD2. Germline V gene lookup returns CDR1 SGHRS and CDR2 YFSETQ. The CDR3 runs to 17 residues. Germline trimming cut 4 bases from V and 2 bases from J; bases unmatched to any gene: 6. The CDR3 spells CASSLGLAGELTDTQYF. Here the CDR3 DNA reads TGCGCCAGCAGCCTGGGACTAGCGGGAGAGCTCACAGATACGCAGTATTTT.

This clonotype has only a few counts. V gene TRBV7-9 combines with J gene TRBJ1-4; TRBD1 might be the D (6 bases). CDR3 length: 14 residues. Trimming pared 3 bases from V and 8 bases from J, leaving 13 bases between. Germline lookup yields CDR1 SEHNR and CDR2 FQNEAQ (reference sequence). The CDR3 protein is CASSFPGVQEKLFF. DNA for the CDR3: TGTGCCAGCAGCTTTCCAGGGGTACAAGAAAAACTGTTTTTT.

V gene TRBV20-1 combines with J gene TRBJ1-5; no clear D gene. This CDR3 contains 14 residues. Germline values: CDR1 DFQATT, CDR2 SNEGSKA (reference sequence). V gave up 4 bases and J gave up 0 bases, with 10 bases separating them. For the CDR3, the DNA is TGCAGTGCTAACCCGGATAATAGCAATCAGCCCCAGCATTTT. Encoded protein: CSANPDNSNQPQHF.

The chain employs TRBV7-3 and TRBJ2-1; 12 bases map to TRBD2. There are 17 residues in the CDR3. J was trimmed by 7 bases and V by 4 bases; bases with no gene match: 11. Germline CDR1 is SGHTA and CDR2 is FQGTGA. The CDR3 reads CASSSSSTSGSINEQFF. In DNA form, the CDR3 reads TGTGCCAGCAGCTCCTCATCGACTAGCGGGAGTATTAATGAGCAGTTCTTC.

V and J are TRBV6-5 and TRBJ2-6; 9 nucleotides agree with TRBD1. The CDR3 consists of 15 residues. Germline assignment: CDR1 MNHEY and CDR2 SVGAGI. V shed 6 bases, J shed 2 bases, and the junction held 2 bases outside the gene matches. In DNA, the CDR3 is TGTGCCAGCAGGTACAGGGGGCCTGGGGCCAACGTCCTGACTTTC. Translation: CASRYRGPGANVLTF.

This clonotype was observed a handful of times. The gene calls are TRBV12-3 or TRBV12-4 and TRBJ1-5; the match to TRBD1 covers 7 bases. V gave up 5 bases and J gave up 8 bases; unmatched junction bases: 3. The CDR3 is 12 residues long. The CDR3 is CASSPGGKPQHF. CDR3 nucleotides: TGTGCCAGCAGTCCAGGGGGGAAGCCCCAGCATTTT.

V gene TRBV28 combines with J gene TRBJ2-7, with TRBD2 matching 11 bases. The V gene end was trimmed by 4 bases and the J gene end by 4 bases; junction bases not matched to a gene: 18. The CDR3 is 19 amino acids. Germline V gene lookup returns CDR1 MDHEN and CDR2 SYDVKM. CDR3 protein: CASSYTPGQEGLAEYEQYF. As DNA, the CDR3 is TGTGCCAGCAGTTACACGCCGGGACAAGAGGGACTAGCGGAGTACGAGCAGTACTTC. Full variable domain (remainder filled in from reference TRBV28 and TRBJ2-7): DVKVTQSSRYLVKRTGEKVFLECVQDMDHENMFWYRQDPGLGLRLIYFSYDVKMKEKGDIPEGYSVSREKKERFSLILESASTNQTSMYLCASSYTPGQEGLAEYEQYFGPGTRLTVT.

Only a few counts were recorded for this clonotype. The rearrangement uses TRBV12-3 or TRBV12-4 and TRBJ2-1; D ambiguous. This CDR3 region has 14 residues. Trimming removed 6 bases at V and 7 bases at J, with 16 bases between. CDR3 protein: CASRLLVGLNEQFF. The CDR3, as DNA: TGTGCCAGCAGACTATTGGTCGGGTTGAATGAGCAGTTCTTC.

Of note for this clonotype: With a much larger clone just one base away, this may be a read error. The genes are TRBV20-1 and TRBJ2-3; D ambiguous. This CDR3 is 13 amino acids long. V lost 8 bases and J 4 bases, leaving 16 bases between the germline ends. Germline V lookup: CDR1 DFQATT, CDR2 SNEGSKA (reference sequence). CDR3 bases: TGCAGTACTGACGCGGCACGGCCAGATACGCAGTATTTT. This sequence encodes CSTDAARPDTQYF.

The rearrangement links TRBV9 to TRBJ2-7; D is perhaps TRBD2 (5 bases). This CDR3 spans 14 amino acids. The germline V gene encodes CDR1 SGDLS and CDR2 YYNGEE. Trimming stripped 0 bases from V and 3 bases from J, with 10 bases between. The CDR3 sequence: CASSVATGFYEQYF. In DNA, the CDR3 is TGTGCCAGCAGCGTAGCTACGGGGTTCTACGAGCAGTACTTC.

This clonotype was detected only a few times. The J gene is TRBJ1-1, the V gene TRBV9; no reliable D call. V was trimmed by 0 bases and J by 0 bases, leaving 12 bases between them. The CDR3 covers 16 residues. Germline V CDR1 and CDR2: SGDLS, YYNGEE. The CDR3 bases are TGTGCCAGCAGCGTAGTCTCCCAACCCCTGAACACTGAAGCTTTCTTT. Its protein is CASSVVSQPLNTEAFF.

The CDR3 loop is CASSDQGARVLSTQYF. CDR3 nucleotides: TGTGCCAGCAGCGACCAGGGGGCGCGGGTTCTAAGTACGCAGTATTTT. The chain uses TRBV9 and TRBJ2-3; 8 nucleotides align to TRBD1. The CDR3 loop spans 16 amino acids. The germline CDR1 and CDR2 sequences are SGDLS and YYNGEE. The junction had 14 bases not matched to a gene; V was cut back by 3 bases and J by 8 bases.

The chain links TRBV20-1 to TRBJ2-5; the match to TRBD2 covers 8 bases. The CDR3 consists of 15 residues. The V gene's germline CDR1 is DFQATT and CDR2 SNEGSKA (reference sequence). Germline trimming cut 5 bases from V and 2 bases from J; bases unmatched to any gene: 10. The CDR3, as DNA: TGCAGTGCTCTACCCCTTCAGCGGGAGCAAGAGACCCAGTACTTC. Protein product: CSALPLQREQETQYF.

V usage is TRBV7-2 and J usage is TRBJ1-6, with 7 bases lining up with TRBD1. The CDR3 has 16 amino acids. Looked up from germline, CDR1 is SGHTA and CDR2 is FQGNSA. V was pared by 5 bases and J by 7 bases, with 11 bases of the junction left unmatched. This chain's CDR3 is CASSPTLGQPNSPLHF. The CDR3 DNA follows: TGTGCCAGCAGCCCGACGCTGGGACAGCCCAATTCACCCCTCCACTTT.

The rearrangement links TRBV14 to TRBJ2-7, with 8 bases aligning to TRBD1. CDR3 length equals 14 residues. The ends lost 6 bases at V and 6 bases at J; junction bases unmatched: 10. Germline V gene lookup returns CDR1 SGHDN and CDR2 FVKESK. DNA of the CDR3: TGTGCCAGCAGTCCGACAGGGGCGTTCGCCGAGCAGTACTTC. It codes for CASSPTGAFAEQYF.

V is TRBV5-1 and J is TRBJ2-7, with a tentative D call TRBD2 (5 bases). V gave up 1 base and J gave up 6 bases, with 17 bases separating them. Germline CDR1 SGHRS, CDR2 YFSETQ. The CDR3 consists of 15 residues. CDR3 coding DNA: TGCGCCAGCAGCTTGTTTCAGTCCTCCAGCGGCGAGCAGTACTTC. It specifies CASSLFQSSSGEQYF.

The rearrangement uses TRBV11-2 and TRBJ2-7; 7 bases line up with TRBD1. After removal of 4 bases from V and 0 bases from J, the junction contained 9 bases not matched to a gene. This CDR3 has 16 residues. Germline-derived CDR1 and CDR2 are SGHAT and FQNNGV. The CDR3 region is CASSSGYRGSSYEQYF. In DNA form, the CDR3 reads TGTGCCAGCAGCTCGGGATACAGGGGAAGCTCCTACGAGCAGTACTTC. The full variable domain, rest sourced from reference TRBV11-2 and TRBJ2-7, is EAGVAQSPRYKIIEKRQSVAFWCNPISGHATLYWYQQILGQGPKLLIQFQNNGVVDDSQLPKDRFSAERLKGVDSTLKIQPAKLEDSAVYLCASSSGYRGSSYEQYFGPGTRLTVT.

V gene TRBV14 combines with J gene TRBJ2-5; perhaps TRBD2 as D (5 bases). Germline CDR1 SGHDN, CDR2 FVKESK. The CDR3 length is 13 residues. V shed 0 bases and J shed 9 bases, with 11 bases lying between them. DNA of the CDR3: TGTGCCAGCAGCCAAGAGCTAGCCTCCGCCCAGTACTTC. Its translation: CASSQELASAQYF.

This clonotype has only a few counts. The chain combines TRBV14 with TRBJ2-5; 10 bases line up with TRBD2. CDR3 length: 17 residues. The ends lost 0 bases at V and 1 base at J; junction bases unmatched: 5. The germline CDR1 and CDR2 sequences are SGHDN and FVKESK. The CDR3 nucleotides are TGTGCCAGCAGCCAAGAAGCTAGCGGGAGCATCCAAGAGACCCAGTACTTC. Its translation: CASSQEASGSIQETQYF.